The 7 T cell receptor beta chains presented below share a single source sample, sequenced in a study of control samples from healthy donors and cancer patients. Profiled with immunoSEQ multiplex PCR; TCRdb holds only in-frame clones, not every one. The data contain just under 150,000 clones, more than 85% of them singletons. Input material: blood. Receptors were obtained from a man aged 25 to 40 in good health.

The V and J genes are TRBV19 and TRBJ2-5, with TRBD2 as a possible D gene (5 bases). Germline V gene sequence: CDR1 LNHDA, CDR2 SQIVND (reference sequence). The CDR3 covers 12 residues. The V end lost 4 bases, the J end lost 3 bases, and 6 bases lay between the germline ends. The DNA of the CDR3 is TGTGCCAGTAGTACGAGGGAAGAGACCCAGTACTTC. Translation: CASSTREETQYF. Full variable domain (rest looked up from reference TRBV19 and TRBJ2-5): DGGITQSPKYLFRKEGQNVTLSCEQNLNHDAMYWYRQDPGQGLRLIYYSQIVNDFQKGDIAEGYSVSREKKESFPLTVTSAQKNPTAFYLCASSTREETQYFGPGTRLLVL.

The chain has TRBV2 and TRBJ1-2; D perhaps matches TRBD1 (6 bases). Germline CDR1 reads SNHLY; CDR2 reads FYNNEI. The CDR3 covers 16 residues. Trimming left V 3 bases short and J 2 bases short, with 16 bases between. CDR3 nucleotide sequence: TGTGCCAGCAGTGAGTGGTGGACAGTTGGAAACTATGGCTACACCTTC. Protein product: CASSEWWTVGNYGYTF. Combining the CDR3 with reference TRBV2 and TRBJ1-2 gives the whole variable domain EPEVTQTPSHQVTQMGQEVILRCVPISNHLYFYWYRQILGQKVEFLVSFYNNEISEKSEIFDDQFSVERPDGSNFTLKIRSTKLEDSAMYFCASSEWWTVGNYGYTFGSGTRLTVV.

This rearrangement joins TRBV14 to TRBJ1-2; 9 positions match TRBD1. CDR1 SGHDN and CDR2 FVKESK come from the germline V gene. V shed 8 bases, J shed 8 bases, and the junction held 3 bases outside the gene matches. The CDR3 has 11 residues. The CDR3 region is CASRTGVGYTF. DNA for the CDR3: TGTGCCAGCCGGACAGGGGTAGGCTACACCTTC.

V is TRBV21-1 and J is TRBJ1-4; the table's D gene call, TRBD1, was not cross checked with the DNA. TRBV21-1 represents a pseudogene. CDR3 size: 15 residues. The CDR3 spells CASSKPTGFGEKLFF. Here the CDR3 DNA reads TGTGCCAGCAGCAAGCCGACAGGGTTTGGTGAAAAACTGTTTTTT.

This clone occurred many times. The chain links TRBV12-5 to TRBJ2-2, with TRBD1 matching 7 bases. After removal of 0 bases from V and 1 base from J, the junction contained 14 bases not matched to a gene. CDR1 is LGHNT and CDR2 is FRNRAP in the germline V gene. The CDR3 extends over 20 amino acids. CDR3 amino acids: CASGLVPGTVGYGNTGELFF. In DNA, the CDR3 is TGTGCTAGTGGTTTGGTCCCTGGGACAGTTGGGTACGGGAACACCGGGGAGCTGTTTTTT. Supplemented by reference TRBV12-5 and TRBJ2-2, the full variable domain reads DARVTQTPRHKVTEMGQEVTMRCQPILGHNTVFWYRQTMMQGLELLAYFRNRAPLDDSGMPKDRFSAEMPDATLATLKIQPSEPRDSAVYFCASGLVPGTVGYGNTGELFFGEGSRLTVL.

The chain carries TRBV29-1 and TRBJ1-2; D is possibly TRBD1 (5 bases). CDR1 is SQVTM, CDR2 ANQGSEA, per germline. The germline V and J ends were trimmed by 6 bases and 4 bases, with 21 bases remaining between them. There are 15 residues in the CDR3. The CDR3 loop is CSVGGDFGGFYGYTF. The CDR3 DNA sequence: TGCAGCGTGGGAGGGGACTTTGGGGGGTTCTATGGCTACACCTTC.

The genes are TRBV7-8 and TRBJ1-2; 8 bases line up with TRBD1. The CDR3 is 16 residues long. CDR1 and CDR2 from the germline V gene are SGHVS and FQNEAQ. V gave up 5 bases and J gave up 8 bases; unmatched junction bases: 16. CDR3: CASSLDFRDRIRGYTF. The CDR3 DNA reads as TGTGCCAGCAGCCTAGACTTCCGGGACAGGATACGAGGCTACACCTTC.